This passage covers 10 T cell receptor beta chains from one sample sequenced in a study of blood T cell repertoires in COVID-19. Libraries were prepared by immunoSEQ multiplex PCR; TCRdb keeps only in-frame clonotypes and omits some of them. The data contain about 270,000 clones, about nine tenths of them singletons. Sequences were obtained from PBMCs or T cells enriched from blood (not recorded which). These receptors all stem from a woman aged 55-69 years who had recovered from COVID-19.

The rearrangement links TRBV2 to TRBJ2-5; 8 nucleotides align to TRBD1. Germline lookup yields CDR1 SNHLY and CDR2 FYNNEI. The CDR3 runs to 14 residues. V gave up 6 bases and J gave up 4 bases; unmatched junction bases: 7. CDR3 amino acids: CASSPRTGSETQYF. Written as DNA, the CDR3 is TGTGCCAGCAGCCCCCGGACAGGGTCAGAGACCCAGTACTTC.

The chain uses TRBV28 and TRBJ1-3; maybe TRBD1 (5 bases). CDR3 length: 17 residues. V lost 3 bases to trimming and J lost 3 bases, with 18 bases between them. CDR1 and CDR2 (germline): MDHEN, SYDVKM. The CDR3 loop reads CASSFLVGGFGGNTIYF. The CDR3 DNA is TGTGCCAGCAGTTTTTTGGTCGGGGGGTTCGGTGGAAACACCATATATTTT.

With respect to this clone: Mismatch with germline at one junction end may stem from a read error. Written as DNA, the CDR3 is TGTGCCAGCAGTGAAAATGGACTCTCCGACAATGAGCAGTTCTTC. Amino acid sequence: CASSENGLSDNEQFF. This chain joins TRBV2 and TRBJ2-1; TRBD2 is a possible D gene (5 bases). Germline V gene data show CDR1 as SNHLY and CDR2 as FYNNEI. The CDR3 is 15 amino acids.

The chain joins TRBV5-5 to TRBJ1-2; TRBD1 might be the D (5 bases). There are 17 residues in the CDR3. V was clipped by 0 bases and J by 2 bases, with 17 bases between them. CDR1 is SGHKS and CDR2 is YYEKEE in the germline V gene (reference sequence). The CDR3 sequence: CASSLVVTVNSNYGYTF. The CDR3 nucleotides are TGTGCCAGCAGCTTGGTTGTGACAGTGAACTCGAACTATGGCTACACCTTC.

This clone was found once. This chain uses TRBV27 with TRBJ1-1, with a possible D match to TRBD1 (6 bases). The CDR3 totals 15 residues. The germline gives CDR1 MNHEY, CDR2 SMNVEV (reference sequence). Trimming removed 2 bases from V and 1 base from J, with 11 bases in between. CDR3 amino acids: CASSLAGTKNTEAFF. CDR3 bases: TGTGCCAGCAGTTTAGCCGGGACAAAGAACACTGAAGCTTTCTTT.

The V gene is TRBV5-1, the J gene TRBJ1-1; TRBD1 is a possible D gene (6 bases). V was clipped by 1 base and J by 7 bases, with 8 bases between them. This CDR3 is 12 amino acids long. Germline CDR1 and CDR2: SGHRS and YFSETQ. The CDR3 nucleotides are TGCGCCAGCAGCTTGAAGGACAGTGAAGCTTTCTTT. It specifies CASSLKDSEAFF.

CDR3 amino acids: CASRVYRDGVGGYTF. CDR3 sequence (DNA): TGTGCCAGCAGGGTATACAGGGATGGCGTCGGTGGCTACACCTTC. The rearrangement links TRBV5-6 to TRBJ1-2, with D tentatively TRBD1 (6 bases). This CDR3 is 15 amino acids long. V gave up 5 bases and J gave up 7 bases, with 21 bases separating them. Germline CDR1 and CDR2: SGHDT and YYEEEE.

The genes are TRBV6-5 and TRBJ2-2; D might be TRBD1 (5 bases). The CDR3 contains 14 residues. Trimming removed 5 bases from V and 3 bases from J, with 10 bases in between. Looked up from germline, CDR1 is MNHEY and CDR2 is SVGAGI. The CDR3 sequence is CASSPLGDTGELFF. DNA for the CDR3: TGTGCCAGCAGTCCCCTAGGGGACACCGGGGAGCTGTTTTTT.

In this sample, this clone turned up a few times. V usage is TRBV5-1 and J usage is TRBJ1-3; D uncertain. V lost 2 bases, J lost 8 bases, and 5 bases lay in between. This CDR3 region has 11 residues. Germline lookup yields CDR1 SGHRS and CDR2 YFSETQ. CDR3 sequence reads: CASSLGDTIYF. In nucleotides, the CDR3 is TGCGCCAGCAGCTTAGGAGACACCATATATTTT.

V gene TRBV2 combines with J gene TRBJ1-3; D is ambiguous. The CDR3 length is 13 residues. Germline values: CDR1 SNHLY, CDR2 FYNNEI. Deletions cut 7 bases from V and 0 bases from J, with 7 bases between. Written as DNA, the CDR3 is TGTGCCAGCACGAGGGACTCTGGAAACACCATATATTTT. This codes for CASTRDSGNTIYF.